Sequencing of this T cell receptor (beta chain) was carried out in a study of read filtering for tumor transcriptome and immune sequencing. This clonotype was detected many times. Its antigen is not known. This CDR3 is 13 amino acids long. Germline CDR1 reads MNHEY; CDR2 reads SVGAGI. V was cut by 8 bases and J by 2 bases, with 12 bases left in between. Study-level points and caveats: IR-seq captured clonotypes deeper and more reliably than RNA-seq. IR-seq and RNA-seq agreed better without single-read clonotypes.

Molecular barcoded adaptors covering alpha/delta and beta/gamma chains were used on approximately 400 ng RNA. TCRdb independently ran MiXCR on the reads; one entry per CDR3 protein. The data contain 30,000 to 50,000 distinct CDR3 sequences, around 11% of them singletons. The rearrangement joins TRBV6-5 to TRBJ1-1; D uncertain. This TCR derives from a donor at least 40 years old with multiple myeloma. The specimen was a population of CD138-negative cells sorted from bone marrow. The CDR3 protein is CASGIQVNTEAFF. DNA for the CDR3: TGTGCCAGCGGAATCCAGGTAAACACTGAAGCTTTCTTT.